This T cell receptor beta chain was identified in a study of OX40 agonist ivuxolimab in advanced cancers. This table comes from immunoSEQ multiplex PCR, and its TCRdb copy is limited to in-frame clones, with some not included. The table includes tens of thousands of clones, roughly 85% detected once. Autoimmune disease history or systemic immunosuppression meant exclusion. Baseline was the first blood sampling point, followed by cycle 4 day 1 and cycle 7 day 1. Overall study findings and caveats: Relatively little clonal expansion, among the lowest observed, appeared in partial responders at 0.1-3.0 mg/kg. On average, CD8+ T cells showed a greater number of expanded clones than CD4+.

About this clone itself: The antigen remains unidentified.

This TCR was recovered from an adult with an advanced solid tumor such as melanoma, head and neck, liver or kidney cancer. This sample comprised CD4+ or CD8+ T cells sorted from blood, obtained in a trial of the OX40 agonist ivuxolimab.

DNA of the CDR3: TGTGCCAGCAGTACTTCTGGACAGGGGGCCGGGGAACTGTTTTTT. Translation: CASSTSGQGAGELFF. The chain uses TRBV25-1 and TRBJ1-4; 11 bases are a match to TRBD1. The CDR3 consists of 15 residues. J gave up 12 bases and V 5 bases, and 11 bases lay outside the gene matches. CDR1 and CDR2 (germline): MGHDK, SYGVNS.